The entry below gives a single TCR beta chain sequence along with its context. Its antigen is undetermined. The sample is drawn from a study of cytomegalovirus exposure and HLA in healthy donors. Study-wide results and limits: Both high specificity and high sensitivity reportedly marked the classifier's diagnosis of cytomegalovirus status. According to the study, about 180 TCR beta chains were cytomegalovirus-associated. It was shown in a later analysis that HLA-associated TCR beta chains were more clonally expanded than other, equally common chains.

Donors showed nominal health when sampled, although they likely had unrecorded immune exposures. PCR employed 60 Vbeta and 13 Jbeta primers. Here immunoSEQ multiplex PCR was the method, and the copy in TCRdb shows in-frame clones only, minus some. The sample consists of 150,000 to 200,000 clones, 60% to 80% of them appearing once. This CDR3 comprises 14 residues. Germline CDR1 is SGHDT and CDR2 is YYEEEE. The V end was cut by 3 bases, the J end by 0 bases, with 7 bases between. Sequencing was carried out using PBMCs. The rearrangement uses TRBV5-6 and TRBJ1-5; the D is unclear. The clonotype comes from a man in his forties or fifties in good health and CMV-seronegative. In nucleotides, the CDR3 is TGTGCCAGCAGCTCGTTATATAGCAATCAGCCCCAGCATTTT. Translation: CASSSLYSNQPQHF. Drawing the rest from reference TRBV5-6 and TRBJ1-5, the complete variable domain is DAGVTQSPTHLIKTRGQQVTLRCSPKSGHDTVSWYQQALGQGPQFIFQYYEEEERQRGNFPDRFSGHQFPNYSSELNVNALLLGDSALYLCASSSLYSNQPQHFGDGTRLSIL.